The 32 T cell receptor beta chains listed next were all sequenced from one sample in a study of shared clonotypes between healthy human individuals. Here immunoSEQ multiplex PCR was the method, and the copy in TCRdb shows in-frame clones only, minus some. The table includes about 340,000 clones, 73% detected once. Material for sequencing was memory CD4+ T cells sorted from blood. Subset in this sample: CD45RA-negative fraction. All receptors come from a man aged 25 to 40 in good health.

The gene calls are TRBV2 and TRBJ1-4; D is uncertain. This CDR3 is built from 14 residues. The V and J ends lost 6 bases and 5 bases respectively, with 13 bases between them. Germline V gene sequence: CDR1 SNHLY, CDR2 FYNNEI. The chain's CDR3 is CASRLQPGNEKLFF. The CDR3 nucleotides are TGTGCCAGCAGACTCCAGCCCGGGAATGAAAAACTGTTTTTT.

This clone has just one count. The genes are TRBV4-3 and TRBJ2-1; TRBD2 matches 8 bases. This CDR3 comprises 17 residues. Trimming removed 0 bases from V and 0 bases from J; junction bases left unmatched: 4. Germline assignment: CDR1 LGHNA and CDR2 YSLEER. The CDR3, as DNA: TGCGCCAGCAGCCAAGATCGGAGCGGGAGCTCCTACAATGAGCAGTTCTTC. Its protein is CASSQDRSGSSYNEQFF.

The chain carries TRBV30 and TRBJ1-4, with TRBD1 matching 12 bases. V lost 8 bases, J lost 7 bases, and 2 bases stayed unmatched. CDR1 and CDR2 from the germline V gene are GTSNPN and SVGIG (reference sequence). This CDR3 has 12 amino acids. This CDR3 reads CAGTGGFEKLFF. The DNA for the CDR3 is TGTGCCGGGACAGGGGGCTTTGAAAAACTGTTTTTT.

This clone was seen many times. This chain uses TRBV9 with TRBJ2-2, with D possibly TRBD1 on 7 matching bases. CDR1 and CDR2 from the germline V gene are SGDLS and YYNGEE. The CDR3 consists of 17 residues. Trimming removed 4 bases at V and 3 bases at J, with 19 bases between. DNA for the CDR3: TGTGCCAGCAGCCTTTCGATGGAGGGGGCTTACACCGGGGAGCTGTTTTTT. Protein sequence: CASSLSMEGAYTGELFF.

The V and J genes are TRBV19 and TRBJ1-4, with a weak D call TRBD1 (5 bases). There are 17 residues in the CDR3. V was cut by 2 bases and J by 6 bases, with 19 bases left in between. Germline CDR1 LNHDA, CDR2 SQIVND (reference sequence). CDR3 DNA sequence: TGTGCCAGTAGTATACGGGGTTGGGGACCCGAGGATGAAAAACTGTTTTTT. Protein product: CASSIRGWGPEDEKLFF.

The chain combines TRBV21-1 with TRBJ1-5; TRBD1 is taken as the D call from the table, unchecked against the DNA. TRBV21-1 counts as a pseudogene. The length of the CDR3 is 21 residues. CDR3 in amino acids: CASSKGRQGALGKDSNQPQHF. The DNA for the CDR3 is TGTGCCAGCAGCAAAGGGAGACAGGGGGCGCTGGGTAAGGATAGCAATCAGCCCCAGCATTTT.

The chain combines TRBV2 with TRBJ1-2; tentative D call: TRBD1 (5 bases). The CDR3 totals 13 residues. V shed 3 bases and J shed 5 bases, with 10 bases lying between them. Looked up from germline, CDR1 is SNHLY and CDR2 is FYNNEI. In DNA form, the CDR3 reads TGTGCCAGCAGTGATCGGGGGAGATATGGCTACACCTTC. Protein product: CASSDRGRYGYTF. Full variable domain (remainder filled in from reference TRBV2 and TRBJ1-2): EPEVTQTPSHQVTQMGQEVILRCVPISNHLYFYWYRQILGQKVEFLVSFYNNEISEKSEIFDDQFSVERPDGSNFTLKIRSTKLEDSAMYFCASSDRGRYGYTFGSGTRLTVV.

This chain links TRBV11-3 with TRBJ2-6, with D hard to call. This CDR3 is built from 15 residues. The V gene's germline CDR1 is SGHNT and CDR2 YENEEA. V shed 1 base and J shed 2 bases, with 6 bases lying between them. This chain's CDR3 is CASSLGRAGANVLTF. CDR3 coding DNA: TGTGCCAGCAGCTTAGGCCGGGCTGGGGCCAACGTCCTGACTTTC.

This chain joins TRBV5-1 and TRBJ2-3; 7 bases line up with TRBD2. This CDR3 has 14 amino acids. V shed 4 bases, J shed 2 bases, and the junction held 4 bases outside the gene matches. CDR1 and CDR2 from the germline V gene are SGHRS and YFSETQ. As DNA, the CDR3 is TGCGCCAGCAGCCAGGGACTAAACACAGATACGCAGTATTTT. Encoded protein: CASSQGLNTDTQYF.

This clone was detected a few times. This chain uses TRBV25-1 with TRBJ2-1; TRBD2 is a possible D gene (6 bases). V was pared by 4 bases and J by 2 bases, with 21 bases between. This CDR3 has 18 residues. Germline V gene sequence: CDR1 MGHDK, CDR2 SYGVNS. The CDR3 nucleotides are TGTGCCAGCAGTGCTGGACTGCGGGGCGACCCTACCTACAATGAGCAGTTCTTC. Amino acids: CASSAGLRGDPTYNEQFF.

The chain links TRBV7-2 to TRBJ2-7, with D maybe TRBD2 (6 bases). The CDR3 sequence is 15 residues long. The germline V gene has CDR1 SGHTA and CDR2 FQGNSA. V lost 5 bases and J 7 bases, leaving 21 bases between the germline ends. The CDR3 loop is CASSQAGTRFGEQYF. The CDR3 DNA sequence: TGTGCCAGCAGCCAGGCGGGAACAAGGTTTGGTGAGCAGTACTTC.

The rearrangement links TRBV19 to TRBJ1-2; D is undetermined. Germline V lookup: CDR1 LNHDA, CDR2 SQIVND (reference sequence). The CDR3 runs 15 residues. The ends were cut back, 6 bases at V and 2 bases at J, with 16 bases in the middle. The CDR3 is CASRNRAPGNYGYTF. The CDR3 coding sequence is TGTGCCAGTAGAAACCGGGCCCCCGGAAACTATGGCTACACCTTC.

The V and J genes are TRBV27 and TRBJ2-2; D not resolved. This CDR3 has 15 amino acids. The germline V gene encodes CDR1 MNHEY and CDR2 SMNVEV (reference sequence). The ends were cut back, 2 bases at V and 2 bases at J, with 9 bases in the middle. The CDR3 nucleotides read TGTGCCAGCAGTTTAGAGACTCGTAACACCGGGGAGCTGTTTTTT. It translates to CASSLETRNTGELFF.

Concerning this clone itself: Being one base from a much bigger clone, this may be a read error. The chain combines TRBV19 with TRBJ1-5; D is undetermined. The CDR3 runs to 15 residues. Germline V gene sequence: CDR1 LNHDA, CDR2 SQIVND (reference sequence). V lost 0 bases and J lost 9, with 15 bases in between. The CDR3 DNA sequence: TGTGCCAGTAGTATAGATCCTCGGAGGTATCGGCCCCAGCATTTT. Its translation is CASSIDPRRYRPQHF.

This chain connects TRBV30 to TRBJ1-2; TRBD1 aligns across 7 bases. This CDR3 is built from 14 residues. J lost 4 bases, V lost 4 bases, and 9 bases had no gene match. Germline V gene data show CDR1 as GTSNPN and CDR2 as SVGIG (reference sequence). Here the CDR3 reads CAWTTTGRSYGYTF. CDR3 bases: TGTGCCTGGACCACGACAGGGAGGTCCTATGGCTACACCTTC.

This chain uses TRBV5-5 with TRBJ2-7; D possibly corresponds to TRBD2 (7 bases). V dropped 4 bases and J dropped 5 bases, with 19 bases sitting between them. Germline V CDR1 and CDR2: SGHKS, YYEKEE (reference sequence). This CDR3 comprises 15 residues. The CDR3 DNA reads as TGTGCCAGCAGCCCGTGGGGGGGGCGGAACGACGAGCAGTACTTC. This gives the protein CASSPWGGRNDEQYF.

This clone has a single count. The chain is built from TRBV5-6 and TRBJ2-5, with D uncertain. Trimming shortened V by 0 bases and J by 7 bases, and 4 bases separated the two germline ends. The length of the CDR3 is 11 residues. The germline gives CDR1 SGHDT, CDR2 YYEEEE. The CDR3 nucleotides are TGTGCCAGCAGCTTGGTCGGGACCCAGTACTTC. Translating it yields CASSLVGTQYF.

This clone was seen a handful of times. The chain employs TRBV27 and TRBJ2-1; TRBD2 might be the D (6 bases). The V end was cut by 5 bases, the J end by 6 bases, with 17 bases between. The length of the CDR3 is 15 residues. From germline, CDR1 is MNHEY and CDR2 SMNVEV (reference sequence). The CDR3 DNA sequence: TGTGCCAGCAGTATGACTAGACACGGACTCAATGAGCAGTTCTTC. It specifies CASSMTRHGLNEQFF.

This clone was seen more than once but under ten times. This chain uses TRBV6-1 with TRBJ1-5; a possible D gene is TRBD1 (6 bases). The V gene lost 1 base and the J gene lost 4 bases, with 14 bases spanning the gap. Germline V gives CDR1 MNHNS, CDR2 SASEGT. The CDR3 consists of 16 residues. This CDR3 reads CASSEEWGRFNQPQHF. In DNA form, the CDR3 reads TGTGCCAGCAGTGAAGAATGGGGGCGGTTTAATCAGCCCCAGCATTTT.

CDR3 residues: CASSTTGANSQPQHF. The CDR3 DNA reads TGTGCCAGTAGTACAACAGGGGCGAATAGTCAGCCCCAGCATTTT. The J gene is TRBJ1-5, the V gene TRBV19; TRBD1 aligns across 7 bases. J lost 6 bases, V lost 4 bases, and 9 bases had no gene match. This CDR3 comprises 15 residues. Per germline, CDR1 LNHDA and CDR2 SQIVND (reference sequence).

The gene calls are TRBV6-5 and TRBJ2-1, with D perhaps matching TRBD1 (5 bases). Trimming stripped 0 bases from V and 11 bases from J, with 17 bases between. The CDR3 totals 15 residues. Germline V gives CDR1 MNHEY, CDR2 SVGAGI. In nucleotides, the CDR3 is TGTGCCAGCAGTTACTCGTTCCACTTGACAGCCCAGCAGTTCTTC. Its protein is CASSYSFHLTAQQFF.

This clone was observed a few times. The chain joins TRBV5-4 to TRBJ1-3; TRBD1 matches at 7 bases. J lost 4 bases, V lost 4 bases, and 5 bases had no gene match. Germline assignment: CDR1 SGHNT and CDR2 YYREEE (reference sequence). The CDR3 covers 14 residues. The CDR3: CASSGRDSGNTIYF. DNA of the CDR3: TGTGCCAGCAGCGGACGGGACAGCGGAAACACCATATATTTT.

The chain employs TRBV6-5 and TRBJ2-1; D remains unclear. This CDR3 region has 12 residues. V lost 5 bases and J lost 7, with 9 bases in between. Germline V gene data show CDR1 as MNHEY and CDR2 as SVGAGI. The DNA of the CDR3 is TGTGCCAGCAGTCCCGCCGGGAATGAGCAGTTCTTC. It is translated as CASSPAGNEQFF.

The chain employs TRBV10-1 and TRBJ2-1; possible D gene TRBD2, 6 bases. The CDR3 is made up of 16 amino acids. Germline CDR1 WNHNN, CDR2 SYGVQD (reference sequence). Trimming cost V 6 bases and J 7 bases, with 22 bases left between them. CDR3 residues: CASSAEGPGEVNEQFF. In DNA form, the CDR3 reads TGCGCCAGCAGCGCAGAAGGTCCGGGAGAGGTGAATGAGCAGTTCTTC.

The chain recombines TRBV18 with TRBJ2-3; the D call may be TRBD1 or TRBD2 (5 bases each). Germline V gives CDR1 KGHSH, CDR2 LQKENI. The CDR3 extends over 14 amino acids. Trimming took off 4 bases at V and 12 bases at J, with 20 bases between the two ends. The CDR3 nucleotides read TGTGCCAGCTCACAACCCGCCGGGGACGGTACCCAGTATTTT. Translating it yields CASSQPAGDGTQYF.

This clone appeared a few times. V is TRBV6-1 and J is TRBJ1-5; the D gene is possibly TRBD1 (5 bases). The CDR3 contains 17 residues. Trimming stripped 4 bases from V and 6 bases from J, with 22 bases between. Germline V gives CDR1 MNHNS, CDR2 SASEGT. CDR3 in DNA: TGTGCCAGCAGTGCTCCGGGACGATGGGGAAAAACTCAGCCCCAGCATTTT. Its translation is CASSAPGRWGKTQPQHF.

The rearrangement joins TRBV28 to TRBJ1-4; TRBD1 might be the D (5 bases). Trimming left V 5 bases short and J 6 bases short, with 19 bases between. CDR3 length equals 16 residues. In germline, CDR1 is MDHEN, CDR2 SYDVKM. The CDR3 sequence: CASSLDGPMGHEKLFF. In DNA, the CDR3 is TGTGCCAGCAGTCTGGACGGGCCTATGGGGCATGAAAAACTGTTTTTT.

V gene TRBV5-4 combines with J gene TRBJ1-5, with D perhaps TRBD1 (6 bases). Trimming shortened V by 4 bases and J by 0 bases, and 11 bases separated the two germline ends. Germline CDR1 reads SGHNT; CDR2 reads YYREEE (reference sequence). The CDR3 is 15 amino acids. The CDR3, as DNA: TGTGCCAGCAGCAAGGACAGTCTTAGCAATCAGCCCCAGCATTTT. Amino acids: CASSKDSLSNQPQHF.

Many counts were recorded for this clone. The chain uses TRBV9 and TRBJ2-2, with TRBD2 matching 8 bases. J was trimmed by 5 bases and V by 0 bases; bases with no gene match: 6. The CDR3 sequence is 16 residues long. The germline gives CDR1 SGDLS, CDR2 YYNGEE. CDR3 region: CASSVGIERETGELFF. The CDR3 coding sequence is TGTGCCAGCAGCGTAGGAATCGAGCGGGAGACCGGGGAGCTGTTTTTT.

This rearrangement joins TRBV6-5 to TRBJ2-7; D may be TRBD2 (5 bases). V gave up 6 bases and J gave up 6 bases, with 9 bases separating them. The germline V gene has CDR1 MNHEY and CDR2 SVGAGI. The CDR3 contains 11 residues. In nucleotides, the CDR3 is TGTGCCAGCAGGGACTGGGGCGAGCAGTACTTC. Its protein product is CASRDWGEQYF.

This clone was seen once. This chain joins TRBV11-2 and TRBJ2-7, with D unresolved. The length of the CDR3 is 12 residues. Per the germline V gene, CDR1 is SGHAT and CDR2 is FQNNGV. Deletions cut 5 bases from V and 3 bases from J, with 8 bases between. CDR3 protein: CASSPMVYEQYF. CDR3 bases: TGTGCCAGCAGCCCCATGGTCTACGAGCAGTACTTC.

The rearrangement uses TRBV6-1 and TRBJ2-7; the D call may be TRBD1 or TRBD2 (5 bases each). Germline V gives CDR1 MNHNS, CDR2 SASEGT. Trimming removed 9 bases from V and 2 bases from J, with 17 bases in between. The CDR3 runs 14 residues. The CDR3 here is CASHAGDGPYEQYF. CDR3 sequence (DNA): TGTGCCAGTCATGCCGGGGACGGACCCTACGAGCAGTACTTC.